This paragraph reports one T cell receptor beta chain. Antigen: not known. The CDR3 covers 16 residues. CDR1 is GTSNPN and CDR2 is SVGIG in the germline V gene (reference sequence). With 3 bases removed from V and 4 bases from J, the gap between germline ends came to 19 bases. Each donor gave one heparinised blood draw averaging around 120 mL. CD4+ naive, central memory, regulatory and stem cell-like memory subsets were isolated by sorting on CD45RO/CCR7/CD25/CD127/CD95/CD27. The isolated RNA, all of it, was reverse transcribed, so expressed TCRB transcripts were what got sequenced. Assay: immunoSEQ multiplex PCR; the TCRdb copy retains only in-frame clones and omits some. Seen here are about 360,000 clones, 10% to 15% observed once, and the top ten hold roughly 0.015%. The sample originates from a study of beta chain features in type 1 diabetes. Findings and caveats of the study: When VDJ junctions were examined, type 1 diabetes patients showed fewer insertions and more deletions. A closer apparent resemblance between naive, central memory and Treg TCRB repertoires was seen in patients than in healthy donors.

This TCR derives from a man between 18 and 29 years old in good health. Sequenced material: naive CD4+ T cells from blood. The chain uses TRBV30 and TRBJ1-5; the D gene is possibly TRBD1 (6 bases). The CDR3 bases are TGTGCCTGGAGCGGAACTGGGAGCCAGGGGAATCAGCCCCAGCATTTT. This codes for CAWSGTGSQGNQPQHF.